These T cell receptor beta chains were read from a single sample in a study of blood T cells in healthy people across ages. Each CDR3 protein gets one entry after TCRdb re-called the 5' RACE reads with MiXCR. The repertoire consists of roughly 800,000 distinct CDR3 sequences, with about 25% occurring once and the leading ten covering roughly 9%. This sample also belongs to another study, concerning T cells of mothers and their children.

Material: blood. Receptor source: a boy between 5 and 17 years old in good health. Each CDR3 is given with its conserved first and last residue. Clone size is shown for a subset of rows, as once, few, many or a class of expanded clone.

NA	TRBV7-2	TRBJ2-7	CASSLASKHEQYF
NA	TRBV7-9	TRBJ1-6	CASSPPTREYNSPLHF
NA	TRBV29-1	TRBJ2-7	CSVEGGPGTSGSGDYEQYF
few	TRBV29-1	TRBJ2-6	CSGGTGASGANVLTF
few	TRBV7-2	TRBJ2-1	CASSTLGLAAYNEQFF
NA	TRBV21-1	TRBJ2-2	CASSKAGLTGELFF
few	TRBV4-1	TRBJ2-1	CASSHPGTGSYNEQFF
few	TRBV5-8	TRBJ2-6	CASIHETGANVLTF
NA	TRBV29-1	TRBJ1-2	CSVDDRQGDYGYTF
NA	TRBV27	TRBJ1-2	CASSLARGAYGYTF
NA	TRBV29-1	TRBJ1-2	CSVDTGGYGYTF
few	TRBV5-4	TRBJ2-7	CASSSDSGRVYEQYF
NA	TRBV7-9	TRBJ2-3	CASSPPSKDTQYF
NA	TRBV12-3/TRBV12-4	TRBJ2-7	CASSWSAAYEQYF
few	TRBV9	TRBJ2-1	CASSPHDGARDEQFF